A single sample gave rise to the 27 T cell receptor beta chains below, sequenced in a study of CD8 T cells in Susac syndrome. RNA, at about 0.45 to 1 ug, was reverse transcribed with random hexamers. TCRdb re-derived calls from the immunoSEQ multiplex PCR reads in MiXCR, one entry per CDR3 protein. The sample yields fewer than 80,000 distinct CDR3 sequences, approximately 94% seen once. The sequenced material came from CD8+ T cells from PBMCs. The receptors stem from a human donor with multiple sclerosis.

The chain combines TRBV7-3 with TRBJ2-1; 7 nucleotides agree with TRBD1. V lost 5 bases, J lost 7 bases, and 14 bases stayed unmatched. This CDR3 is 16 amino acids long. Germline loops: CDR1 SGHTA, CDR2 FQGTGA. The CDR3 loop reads CASSPQGVDPRNEQFF. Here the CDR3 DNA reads TGTGCCAGCAGCCCCCAGGGGGTAGACCCTCGGAATGAGCAGTTCTTC.

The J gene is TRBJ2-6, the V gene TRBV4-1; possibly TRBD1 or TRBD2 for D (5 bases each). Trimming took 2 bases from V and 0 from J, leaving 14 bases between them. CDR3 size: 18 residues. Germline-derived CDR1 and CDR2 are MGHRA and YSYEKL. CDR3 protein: CASSQQPGTPSGANVLTF. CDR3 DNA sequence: TGCGCCAGCAGCCAACAACCCGGGACGCCCTCTGGGGCCAACGTCCTGACTTTC.

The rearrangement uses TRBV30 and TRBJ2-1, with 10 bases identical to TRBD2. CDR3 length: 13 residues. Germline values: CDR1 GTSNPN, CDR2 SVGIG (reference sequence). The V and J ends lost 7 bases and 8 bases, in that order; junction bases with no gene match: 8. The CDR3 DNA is TGTGCCTCCTCAGCGGGGGGGATCGATGAGCAGTTCTTC. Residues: CASSAGGIDEQFF.

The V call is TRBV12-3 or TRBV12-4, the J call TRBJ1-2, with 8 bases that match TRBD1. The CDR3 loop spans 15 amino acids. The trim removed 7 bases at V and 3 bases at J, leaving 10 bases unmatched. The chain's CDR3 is CASTPRQGAHYGYTF. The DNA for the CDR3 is TGTGCCAGCACCCCACGGCAGGGGGCTCACTATGGCTACACCTTC.

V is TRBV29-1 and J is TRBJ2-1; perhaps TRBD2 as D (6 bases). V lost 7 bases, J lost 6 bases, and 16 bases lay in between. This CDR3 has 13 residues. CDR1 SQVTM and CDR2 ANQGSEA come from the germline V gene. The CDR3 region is CSGIPVGGNEQFF. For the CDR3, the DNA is TGCAGCGGTATCCCCGTCGGGGGCAATGAGCAGTTCTTC.

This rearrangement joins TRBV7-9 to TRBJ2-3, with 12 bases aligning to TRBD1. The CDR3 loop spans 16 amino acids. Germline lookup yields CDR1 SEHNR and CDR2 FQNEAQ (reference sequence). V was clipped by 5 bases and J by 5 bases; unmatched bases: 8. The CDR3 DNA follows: TGTGCCAGCAGCCTCGCCGGGACAGGGGGCCTAGATACGCAGTATTTT. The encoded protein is CASSLAGTGGLDTQYF.

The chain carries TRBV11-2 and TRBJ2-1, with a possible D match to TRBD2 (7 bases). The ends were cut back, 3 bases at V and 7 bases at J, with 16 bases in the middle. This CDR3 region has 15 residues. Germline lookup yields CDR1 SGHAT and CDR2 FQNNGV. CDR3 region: CASSFVGGPGNEQFF. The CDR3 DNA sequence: TGTGCCAGCAGCTTTGTCGGGGGGCCAGGGAATGAGCAGTTCTTC.

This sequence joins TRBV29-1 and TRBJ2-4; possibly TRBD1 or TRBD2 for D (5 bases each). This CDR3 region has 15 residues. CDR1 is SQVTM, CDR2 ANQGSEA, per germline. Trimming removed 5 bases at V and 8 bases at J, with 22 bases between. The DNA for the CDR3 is TGCAGCGTTAGGGGACCCCCCATGGAGAGGGACATTCAGTACTTC. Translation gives CSVRGPPMERDIQYF. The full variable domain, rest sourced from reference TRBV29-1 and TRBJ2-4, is SAVISQKPSRDICQRGTSLTIQCQVDSQVTMMFWYRQQPGQSLTLIATANQGSEATYESGFVIDKFPISRPNLTFSTLTVSNMSPEDSSIYLCSVRGPPMERDIQYFGAGTRLSVL.

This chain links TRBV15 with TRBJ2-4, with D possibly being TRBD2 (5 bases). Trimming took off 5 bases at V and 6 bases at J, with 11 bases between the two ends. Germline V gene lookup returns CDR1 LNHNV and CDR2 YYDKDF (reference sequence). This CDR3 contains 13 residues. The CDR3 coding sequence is TGTGCCACCAGCGATGGACTGAGAAACATTCAGTACTTC. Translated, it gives CATSDGLRNIQYF.

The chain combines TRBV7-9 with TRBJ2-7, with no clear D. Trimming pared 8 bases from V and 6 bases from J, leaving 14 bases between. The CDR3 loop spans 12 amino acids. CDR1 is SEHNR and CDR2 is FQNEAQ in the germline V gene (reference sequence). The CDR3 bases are TGTGCCAGCCATGCTGAGTCCGGCGAGCAGTACTTC. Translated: CASHAESGEQYF.

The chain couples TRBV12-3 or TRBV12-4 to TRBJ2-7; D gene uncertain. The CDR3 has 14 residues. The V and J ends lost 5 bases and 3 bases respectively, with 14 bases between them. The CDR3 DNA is TGTGCCAGCAGTCATGCTCCGGACGGCTACGAGCAGTACTTC. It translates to CASSHAPDGYEQYF.

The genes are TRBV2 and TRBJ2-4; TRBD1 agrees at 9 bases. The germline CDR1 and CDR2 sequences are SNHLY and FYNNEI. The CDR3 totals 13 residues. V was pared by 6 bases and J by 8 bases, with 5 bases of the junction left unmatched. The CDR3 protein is CASRQRDRDIQYF. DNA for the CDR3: TGTGCCAGCAGACAACGGGACAGGGACATTCAGTACTTC. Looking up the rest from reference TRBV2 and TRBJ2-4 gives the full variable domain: EPEVTQTPSHQVTQMGQEVILRCVPISNHLYFYWYRQILGQKVEFLVSFYNNEISEKSEIFDDQFSVERPDGSNFTLKIRSTKLEDSAMYFCASRQRDRDIQYFGAGTRLSVL.

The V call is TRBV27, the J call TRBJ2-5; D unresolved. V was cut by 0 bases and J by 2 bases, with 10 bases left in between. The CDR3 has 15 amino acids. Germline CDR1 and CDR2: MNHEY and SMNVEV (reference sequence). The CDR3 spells CASSLSPGPQETQYF. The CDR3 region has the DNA TGTGCCAGCAGTTTATCGCCCGGCCCTCAAGAGACCCAGTACTTC.

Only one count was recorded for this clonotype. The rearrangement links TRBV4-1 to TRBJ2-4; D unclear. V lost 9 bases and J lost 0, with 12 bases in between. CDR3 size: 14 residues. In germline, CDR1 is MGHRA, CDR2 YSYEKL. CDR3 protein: CARRRWVAKNIQYF. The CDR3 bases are TGCGCCAGAAGGCGTTGGGTAGCCAAAAACATTCAGTACTTC.

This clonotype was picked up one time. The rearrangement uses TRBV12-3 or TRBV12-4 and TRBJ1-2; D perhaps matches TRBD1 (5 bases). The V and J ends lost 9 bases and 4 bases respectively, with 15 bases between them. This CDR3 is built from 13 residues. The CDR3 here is CASTEPGSYGYTF. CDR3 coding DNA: TGTGCCAGTACTGAACCAGGGAGCTATGGCTACACCTTC.

CDR3 nucleotide sequence: TGTGCCAGCAGTTTAACGTGGGACCTATGGGACACCGGGGAGCTGTTTTTT. It yields the protein CASSLTWDLWDTGELFF. The chain is built from TRBV27 and TRBJ2-2; D tentatively reads TRBD1 or TRBD2 (5 bases each). Trimming took 2 bases from V and 3 from J, leaving 16 bases between them. Looked up from germline, CDR1 is MNHEY and CDR2 is SMNVEV (reference sequence). The CDR3 has 17 residues.

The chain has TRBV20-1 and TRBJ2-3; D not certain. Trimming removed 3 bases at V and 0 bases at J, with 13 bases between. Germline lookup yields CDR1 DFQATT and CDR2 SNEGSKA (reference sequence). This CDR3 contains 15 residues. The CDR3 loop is CSARDPRASTDTQYF. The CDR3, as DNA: TGCAGTGCTAGGGACCCCCGGGCGAGCACAGATACGCAGTATTTT.

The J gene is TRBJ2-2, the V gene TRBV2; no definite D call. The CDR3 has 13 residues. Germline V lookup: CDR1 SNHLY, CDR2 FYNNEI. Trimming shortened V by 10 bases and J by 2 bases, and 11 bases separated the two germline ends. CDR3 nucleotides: TGTGCCAAGGCCGGCGAAAACACCGGGGAGCTGTTTTTT. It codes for CAKAGENTGELFF.

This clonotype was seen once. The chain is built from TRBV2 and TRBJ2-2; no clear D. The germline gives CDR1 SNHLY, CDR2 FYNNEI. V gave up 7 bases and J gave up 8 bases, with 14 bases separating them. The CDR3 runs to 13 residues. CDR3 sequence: CASNRLVAGELFF. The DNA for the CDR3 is TGTGCCAGCAATCGACTGGTCGCGGGGGAGCTGTTTTTT.

CDR3 residues: CASSFGESGELFF. In DNA, the CDR3 is TGTGCCAGCAGTTTCGGAGAGTCCGGGGAGCTGTTTTTT. The chain combines TRBV12-3 or TRBV12-4 with TRBJ2-2, with D hard to call. The CDR3 contains 13 residues. The germline V and J ends were trimmed by 3 bases and 6 bases, with 8 bases remaining between them.

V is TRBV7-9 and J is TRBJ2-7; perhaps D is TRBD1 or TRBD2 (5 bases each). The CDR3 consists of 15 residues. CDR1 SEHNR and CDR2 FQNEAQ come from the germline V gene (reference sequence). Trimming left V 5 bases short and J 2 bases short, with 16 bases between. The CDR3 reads CASSTTGTLAYEQYF. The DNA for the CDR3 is TGTGCCAGCAGCACAACCGGGACCCTTGCCTACGAGCAGTACTTC.

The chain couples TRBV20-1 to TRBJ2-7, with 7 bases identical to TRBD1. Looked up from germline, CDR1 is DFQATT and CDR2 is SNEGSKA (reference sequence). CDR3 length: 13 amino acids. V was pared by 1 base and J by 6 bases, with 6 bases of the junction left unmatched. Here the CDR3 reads CSARVRGLSEQYF. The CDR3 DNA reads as TGCAGTGCTAGAGTAAGGGGGCTGAGCGAGCAGTACTTC.

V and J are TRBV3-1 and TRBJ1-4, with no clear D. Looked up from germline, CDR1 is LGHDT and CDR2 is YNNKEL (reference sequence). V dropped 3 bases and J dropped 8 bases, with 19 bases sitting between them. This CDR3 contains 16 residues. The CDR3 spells CASSQSRGIFMEKLFF. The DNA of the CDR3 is TGTGCCAGCAGCCAGAGCAGAGGGATTTTCATGGAAAAACTGTTTTTT.

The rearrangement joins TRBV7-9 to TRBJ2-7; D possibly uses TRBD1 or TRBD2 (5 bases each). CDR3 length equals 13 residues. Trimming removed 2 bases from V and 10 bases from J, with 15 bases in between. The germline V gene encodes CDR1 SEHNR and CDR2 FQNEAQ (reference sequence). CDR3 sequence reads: CASSLQGPYYQYF. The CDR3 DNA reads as TGTGCCAGCAGCTTACAGGGACCCTACTACCAGTACTTC.

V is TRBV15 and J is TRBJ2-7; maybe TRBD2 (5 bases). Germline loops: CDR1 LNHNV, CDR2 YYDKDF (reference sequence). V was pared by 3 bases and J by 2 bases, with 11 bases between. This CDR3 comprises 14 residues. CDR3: CATSRVLTTYEQYF. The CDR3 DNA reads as TGTGCCACCAGCAGGGTCCTGACTACCTACGAGCAGTACTTC.

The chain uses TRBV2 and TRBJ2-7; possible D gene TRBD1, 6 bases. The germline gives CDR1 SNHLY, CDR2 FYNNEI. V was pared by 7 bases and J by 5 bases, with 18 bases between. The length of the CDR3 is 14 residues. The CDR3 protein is CASTVSPTGNEQYF. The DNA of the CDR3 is TGTGCCAGCACCGTCTCCCCGACAGGAAACGAGCAGTACTTC.

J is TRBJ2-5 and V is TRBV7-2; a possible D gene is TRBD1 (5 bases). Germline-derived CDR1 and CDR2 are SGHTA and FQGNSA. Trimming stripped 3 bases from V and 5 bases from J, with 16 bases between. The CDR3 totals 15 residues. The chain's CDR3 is CASSLTDVSGETQYF. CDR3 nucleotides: TGTGCCAGCAGCTTGACAGATGTTAGTGGGGAGACCCAGTACTTC.